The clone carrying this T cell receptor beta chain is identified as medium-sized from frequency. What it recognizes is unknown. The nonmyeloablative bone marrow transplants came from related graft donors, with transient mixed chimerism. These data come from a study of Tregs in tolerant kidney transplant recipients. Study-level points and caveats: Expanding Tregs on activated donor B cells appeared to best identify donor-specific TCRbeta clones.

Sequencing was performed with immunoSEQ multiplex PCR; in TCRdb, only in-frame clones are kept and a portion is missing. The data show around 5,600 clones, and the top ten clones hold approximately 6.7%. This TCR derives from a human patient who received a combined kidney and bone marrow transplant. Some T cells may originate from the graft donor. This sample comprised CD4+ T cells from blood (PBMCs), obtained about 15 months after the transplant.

CDR3 bases read: TGCAGTGCTCCAGACAGGGAGAACACTGAA. Translation: CSAPDRENTE. The entire CDR3 is CSAPDRENTEAFF. The chain joins TRBV20-1 to TRBJ1-1; 7 bases are a match to TRBD1. The read falls 3 residues short of the CDR3 end, and the missing part is taken from the germline J gene. The CDR3 length is 13 residues. Germline assignment: CDR1 DFQATT and CDR2 SNEGSKA (reference sequence). V lost 5 bases to trimming and J lost 1 base; unmatched junction nucleotides: 4.